Listed here are 16 T cell receptor beta chains from one sample, sequenced in a study of human versus mouse CDR3 diversity and MHC coevolution. Sequenced by immunoSEQ multiplex PCR; TCRdb stores in-frame clones only, minus some. In the table there are more than 60,000 clones, about nine tenths of which are singletons. The specimen was naive CD4+ T cells from blood. Noted subset: CD45RO-negative CD62L-positive naive CD4 T cells. The receptors here all came from a person aged 30-69 years in good health.

The chain employs TRBV6-1 and TRBJ2-7, with 9 positions matching TRBD1. V shed 3 bases, J shed 5 bases, and the junction held 11 bases outside the gene matches. CDR3 length: 16 residues. Germline V gene data show CDR1 as MNHNS and CDR2 as SASEGT. The CDR3 region is CASSEMGQGSWHEQYF. DNA for the CDR3: TGTGCCAGCAGTGAGATGGGACAGGGTTCCTGGCACGAGCAGTACTTC.

This clone has just a few counts. The V and J genes are TRBV7-5 and TRBJ2-2; the table calls TRBD2, which could not be checked here. TRBV7-5 represents a pseudogene. This CDR3 spans 16 amino acids. For the CDR3, the DNA is TGTGTCAGAAGCTTAGCGGGAGGGCTTATGACCGGGGAGCTGTTTTTT. This codes for CVRSLAGGLMTGELFF.

The chain recombines TRBV4-2 with TRBJ2-1; the D gene is possibly TRBD1 (6 bases). The CDR3 is made up of 14 amino acids. Germline CDR1 reads LGHNA; CDR2 reads YNFKEQ. Trimming shortened V by 4 bases and J by 0 bases, and 7 bases separated the two germline ends. CDR3 region: CASSRGGSYNEQFF. The CDR3 nucleotides read TGTGCCAGCAGCCGAGGGGGCTCCTACAATGAGCAGTTCTTC.

The CDR3 here is CASSAGQGNNSPLHF. DNA of the CDR3: TGTGCCAGCAGTGCCGGACAGGGCAATAATTCACCCCTCCACTTT. The V and J genes are TRBV6-1 and TRBJ1-6; 8 bases line up with TRBD1. Unmatched junction bases numbered 4, after V lost 4 bases and J lost 5 bases. This CDR3 spans 15 amino acids. Germline CDR1 and CDR2: MNHNS and SASEGT.

This clone showed up just once. The J gene is TRBJ2-2, the V gene TRBV2; a possible D gene is TRBD2 (5 bases). The length of the CDR3 is 15 residues. Germline CDR1 SNHLY, CDR2 FYNNEI. The ends were cut back, 7 bases at V and 0 bases at J, with 12 bases in the middle. CDR3 nucleotide sequence: TGTGCCAGCATAAGCTCGGAGGCGAACACCGGGGAGCTGTTTTTT. Its protein is CASISSEANTGELFF.

The chain joins TRBV1 to TRBJ2-5; the table's D call, TRBD2, was not checked against the DNA. TRBV1 is tagged as a pseudogene. The CDR3 is 22 amino acids. The CDR3 nucleotides are TGCACCAGCAGCCAATCTTCGACGAGGCGGGAGGAGACCTATGGGGGCATAAAGACCCAGTACTTC. It translates to CTSSQSSTRREETYGGIKTQYF.

V gene TRBV6-1 combines with J gene TRBJ1-6; D might be TRBD1 (5 bases). The V end lost 0 bases, the J end lost 11 bases, and 8 bases lay between the germline ends. The CDR3 totals 13 residues. Germline V lookup: CDR1 MNHNS, CDR2 SASEGT. CDR3 sequence reads: CASSEAGGAPLHF. In DNA, the CDR3 is TGTGCCAGCAGTGAAGCCGGGGGTGCACCCCTCCACTTT.

The chain has TRBV6-1 and TRBJ2-5, with D perhaps matching TRBD2 (5 bases). CDR1 and CDR2 (germline): MNHNS, SASEGT. The CDR3 contains 14 residues. Trimming pared 7 bases from V and 3 bases from J, leaving 15 bases between. The CDR3, as DNA: TGTGCCAGCACCCGCGGGTTGGGGAAAGAGACCCAGTACTTC. Translation: CASTRGLGKETQYF.

This rearrangement joins TRBV6-5 to TRBJ2-2; tentatively, D is TRBD1 (5 bases). Trimming removed 6 bases at V and 5 bases at J, with 10 bases between. Germline V CDR1 and CDR2: MNHEY, SVGAGI. The CDR3 contains 13 residues. In DNA form, the CDR3 reads TGTGCCAGCAGCTTAAGGGGAACCGGGGAGCTGTTTTTT. This codes for CASSLRGTGELFF.

The chain carries TRBV4-1 and TRBJ1-1, with D tentatively TRBD1 (5 bases). CDR1 is MGHRA, CDR2 YSYEKL, per germline. CDR3 length equals 16 residues. Trimming removed 2 bases at V and 11 bases at J, with 24 bases between. The CDR3 nucleotides are TGCGCCAGCAGCCAACCCCCGACCGGGACTCTCATCGCGGCTTTCTTT. This codes for CASSQPPTGTLIAAFF.

The rearrangement uses TRBV5-4 and TRBJ1-2, with 10 bases identical to TRBD1. CDR1 is SGHNT, CDR2 YYREEE, per germline (reference sequence). V gave up 4 bases and J gave up 6 bases; unmatched junction bases: 3. This CDR3 spans 13 amino acids. DNA of the CDR3: TGTGCCAGCAGCCGACAGGGGGCGGATGGCTACACCTTC. The encoded protein is CASSRQGADGYTF.

The chain has TRBV4-1 and TRBJ2-1; TRBD2 aligns across 11 bases. CDR3 length: 18 residues. Looked up from germline, CDR1 is MGHRA and CDR2 is YSYEKL. V trimming: 1 base; J trimming: 4 bases; junction bases outside the gene matches: 9. CDR3 nucleotide sequence: TGCGCCAGCAGCCAAGGTCGACTGGGACTAGCGGCTTACAATGAGCAGTTCTTC. Its protein product is CASSQGRLGLAAYNEQFF.

DNA of the CDR3: TGTGCCAGCAGCCCGCAAGGGGGGCAGTTCTTC. It codes for CASSPQGGQFF. The rearrangement joins TRBV7-9 to TRBJ2-1, with D possibly TRBD1 on 6 matching bases. Trimming took 5 bases from V and 12 from J, leaving 11 bases between them. The CDR3 sequence is 11 residues long. Germline-derived CDR1 and CDR2 are SEHNR and FQNEAQ (reference sequence).

The chain uses TRBV19 and TRBJ1-1; D is undetermined. The germline V gene has CDR1 LNHDA and CDR2 SQIVND (reference sequence). V was clipped by 1 base and J by 1 base, with 7 bases between them. The CDR3 runs to 14 residues. The CDR3 coding sequence is TGTGCCAGTAGTATAGGTCAGTGGAACACTGAAGCTTTCTTT. Translation: CASSIGQWNTEAFF.

The chain joins TRBV5-6 to TRBJ1-2, with TRBD1 matching 8 bases. Germline V CDR1 and CDR2: SGHDT, YYEEEE. The CDR3 totals 14 residues. V was pared by 2 bases and J by 7 bases, with 7 bases of the junction left unmatched. The CDR3 here is CASSFPDRGGGYTF. Written as DNA, the CDR3 is TGTGCCAGCAGCTTCCCTGACAGGGGAGGTGGCTACACCTTC.

This rearrangement joins TRBV6-1 to TRBJ2-3; TRBD2 matches 8 bases. Germline assignment: CDR1 MNHNS and CDR2 SASEGT. The CDR3 has 13 amino acids. After removal of 7 bases from V and 3 bases from J, the junction contained 3 bases not matched to a gene. CDR3 coding DNA: TGTGCCAGCAAACGGGGGGGGACAGATACGCAGTATTTT. This translates into CASKRGGTDTQYF.